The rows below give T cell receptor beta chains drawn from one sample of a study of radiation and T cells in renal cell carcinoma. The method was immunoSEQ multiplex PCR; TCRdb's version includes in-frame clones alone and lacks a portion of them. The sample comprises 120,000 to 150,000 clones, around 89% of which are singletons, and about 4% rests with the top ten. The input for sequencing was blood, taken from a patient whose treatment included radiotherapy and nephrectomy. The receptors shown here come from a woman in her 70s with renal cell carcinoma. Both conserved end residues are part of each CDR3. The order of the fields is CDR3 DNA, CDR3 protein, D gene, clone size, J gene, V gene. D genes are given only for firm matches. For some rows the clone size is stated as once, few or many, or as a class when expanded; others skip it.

DNA: TGTGCCAGCAGCACGCAGGGGGTTAATGAGCAGTTCTTC; CDR3: CASSTQGVNEQFF; D: TRBD1; size: few; J: TRBJ2-1; V: TRBV7-6
DNA: TGTGCCAGCAGCTCAAAAACAAGGTCTCTCAATGAGCAGTTCTTC; CDR3: CASSSKTRSLNEQFF; D: .; size: .; J: TRBJ2-1; V: TRBV9
DNA: TGTGCCAGCAGTATCCGGGACAATCAGCCCCAGCATTTT; CDR3: CASSIRDNQPQHF; D: .; size: .; J: TRBJ1-5; V: TRBV27
DNA: TGTGCCAGCAGTTTATCGAGGACAGAAAAACTGTTTTTT; CDR3: CASSLSRTEKLFF; D: .; size: .; J: TRBJ1-4; V: TRBV27
DNA: TGTGCCAGCAGCTTGCCTGGGACAGGATACCATGAGCAGTTCTTC; CDR3: CASSLPGTGYHEQFF; D: TRBD1; size: .; J: TRBJ2-1; V: TRBV5-6
DNA: TGTGCCAGCAGACGCGGGGGGCCCTCCTACAATGAGCAGTTCTTC; CDR3: CASRRGGPSYNEQFF; D: TRBD2; size: .; J: TRBJ2-1; V: TRBV5-4
DNA: TGTGCCAGCAGCTTAGGATTAAATACGCAGTATTTT; CDR3: CASSLGLNTQYF; D: .; size: once; J: TRBJ2-3; V: TRBV7-8
DNA: TGTGCCAGGGCCCAAGGTTCTGGACAGGGGGCCTACGAGCAGTACTTC; CDR3: CARAQGSGQGAYEQYF; D: .; size: few; J: TRBJ2-7; V: TRBV21-1
DNA: TGTGCCAGCAGCTTGGGAGGGGACACCGGGGAGCTGTTTTTT; CDR3: CASSLGGDTGELFF; D: .; size: .; J: TRBJ2-2; V: TRBV5-6
DNA: TGTGCCAGCAGCCGGGGGAGTTCGACAGATACGCAGTATTTT; CDR3: CASSRGSSTDTQYF; D: .; size: .; J: TRBJ2-3; V: TRBV7-2